This is a list of T cell receptor beta chains from one sample in a study of cytomegalovirus exposure and HLA in healthy donors. The assay was immunoSEQ multiplex PCR, and TCRdb's table has in-frame clones only and misses some. The sample gives approximately 130,000 clones, about 70% of which show up once; 2.6% is in the top ten. Sequenced input: PBMCs. These receptors all come from a woman between 55 and 75 years old in good health and CMV-seropositive. Both conserved end residues are part of each CDR3. The D gene is left open where the match is weak. Rows give clone size only sometimes, using once, few, many, or a class for an expanded clone.

cdr3_aa: CASSRIRQVSGEKLFF
cdr3_nt: TGCGCCAGCAGCCGGATTAGACAGGTCTCTGGAGAAAAACTGTTTTTT
clone_size: NA
d_call: NA
j_call: TRBJ1-4
v_call: TRBV4-1

cdr3_aa: CASSPGLADSEQYF
cdr3_nt: TGTGCCAGCAGCCCGGGACTAGCGGATAGTGAGCAGTACTTC
clone_size: NA
d_call: TRBD2
j_call: TRBJ2-7
v_call: TRBV7-3

cdr3_aa: CASSRTGENTEAFF
cdr3_nt: TGCGCCAGCAGCAGGACAGGCGAGAACACTGAAGCTTTCTTT
clone_size: NA
d_call: TRBD1
j_call: TRBJ1-1
v_call: TRBV5-1

cdr3_aa: CARAGKGRARNNEQFF
cdr3_nt: TGTGCCAGGGCAGGGAAAGGCAGGGCGAGAAACAATGAGCAGTTCTTC
clone_size: NA
d_call: NA
j_call: TRBJ2-1
v_call: TRBV2

cdr3_aa: CASSSEGTDTQYF
cdr3_nt: TGTGCCAGTAGTAGTGAGGGCACAGATACGCAGTATTTT
clone_size: NA
d_call: NA
j_call: TRBJ2-3
v_call: TRBV19

cdr3_aa: CASSERRDYNQPQHF
cdr3_nt: TGTGCCAGCAGTGAACGTCGCGACTACAATCAGCCCCAGCATTTT
clone_size: NA
d_call: NA
j_call: TRBJ1-5
v_call: TRBV2

cdr3_aa: CASSERGLAEKLFF
cdr3_nt: TGTGCCAGCAGTGAAAGGGGGCTAGCGGAAAAACTGTTTTTT
clone_size: few
d_call: TRBD1
j_call: TRBJ1-4
v_call: TRBV6-1

cdr3_aa: CASSSDEQFF
cdr3_nt: TGTGCCAGCAGTTCAGATGAGCAGTTCTTC
clone_size: once
d_call: NA
j_call: TRBJ2-1
v_call: TRBV6-6

cdr3_aa: CASSVAAGGWTDTQYF
cdr3_nt: TGTGCCAGCAGCGTAGCAGCGGGGGGGTGGACAGATACGCAGTATTTT
clone_size: NA
d_call: TRBD2
j_call: TRBJ2-3
v_call: TRBV9

cdr3_aa: CASSSLGGNTGELFF
cdr3_nt: TGTGCCAGCAGCTCCCTCGGGGGGAACACCGGGGAGCTGTTTTTT
clone_size: NA
d_call: NA
j_call: TRBJ2-2
v_call: TRBV7-9

cdr3_aa: CASTTRSEQFF
cdr3_nt: TGTGCCAGTACCACTCGTAGTGAGCAGTTCTTC
clone_size: NA
d_call: NA
j_call: TRBJ2-1
v_call: TRBV19

cdr3_aa: CASSLRTGELFF
cdr3_nt: TGTGCCAGCAGTTTACGGACCGGGGAGCTGTTTTTT
clone_size: NA
d_call: NA
j_call: TRBJ2-2
v_call: TRBV27

cdr3_aa: CASSYRDRESNQPQHF
cdr3_nt: TGTGCCAGCAGTTACCGGGACAGGGAGAGCAATCAGCCCCAGCATTTT
clone_size: once
d_call: TRBD1
j_call: TRBJ1-5
v_call: TRBV6-4

cdr3_aa: CASSLEGTRTGELFF
cdr3_nt: TGTGCCAGCAGCTTAGAGGGGACAAGAACCGGGGAGCTGTTTTTT
clone_size: NA
d_call: NA
j_call: TRBJ2-2
v_call: TRBV13

cdr3_aa: CATREGRKDGYTF
cdr3_nt: TGTGCCACCAGGGAGGGAAGAAAGGATGGCTACACCTTC
clone_size: NA
d_call: NA
j_call: TRBJ1-2
v_call: TRBV15

cdr3_aa: CASSAAGGAGTDTQYF
cdr3_nt: TGTGCCAGCAGCGCCGCCGGGGGGGCCGGCACAGATACGCAGTATTTT
clone_size: once
d_call: TRBD2
j_call: TRBJ2-3
v_call: TRBV25-1

cdr3_aa: CASHDRETEAFF
cdr3_nt: TGTGCCAGCCATGACAGGGAAACTGAAGCTTTCTTT
clone_size: NA
d_call: TRBD1
j_call: TRBJ1-1
v_call: TRBV2

cdr3_aa: CASSSGGRETQYF
cdr3_nt: TGTGCCAGTAGCAGCGGGGGGCGGGAGACCCAGTACTTC
clone_size: NA
d_call: TRBD2
j_call: TRBJ2-5
v_call: TRBV19

cdr3_aa: CARSYGLAGGFSYNEQFF
cdr3_nt: TGTGCCAGAAGCTACGGACTAGCGGGGGGATTCTCCTACAATGAGCAGTTCTTC
clone_size: NA
d_call: TRBD2
j_call: TRBJ2-1
v_call: TRBV5-3

cdr3_aa: CASSEEGRWYF
cdr3_nt: TGTGCCAGCAGTGAAGAGGGGAGGTGGTACTTC
clone_size: NA
d_call: NA
j_call: TRBJ2-4
v_call: TRBV2

cdr3_aa: CASSLGTSGSTDTQYF
cdr3_nt: TGCGCCAGCAGCTTGGGGACTAGCGGGTCCACAGATACGCAGTATTTT
clone_size: NA
d_call: TRBD2
j_call: TRBJ2-3
v_call: TRBV5-1

cdr3_aa: CASSPTRDYQETQYF
cdr3_nt: TGTGCCAGCAGCCCGACCAGGGACTACCAAGAGACCCAGTACTTC
clone_size: NA
d_call: NA
j_call: TRBJ2-5
v_call: TRBV7-9